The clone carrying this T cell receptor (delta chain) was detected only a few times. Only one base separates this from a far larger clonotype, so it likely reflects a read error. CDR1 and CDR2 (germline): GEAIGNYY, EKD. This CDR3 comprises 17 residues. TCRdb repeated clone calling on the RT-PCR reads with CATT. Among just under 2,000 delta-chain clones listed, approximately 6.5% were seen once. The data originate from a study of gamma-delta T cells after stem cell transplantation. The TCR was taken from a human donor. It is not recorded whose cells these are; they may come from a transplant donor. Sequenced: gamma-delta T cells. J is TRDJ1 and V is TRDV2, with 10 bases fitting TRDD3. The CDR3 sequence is CACGTVGGYQYTDKLIF. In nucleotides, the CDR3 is TGTGCCTGTGGCACCGTTGGGGGATACCAGTACACCGATAAACTCATCTTT.